The 12 T cell receptor beta chains given below trace back to one sample, sequenced in a study of blood T cell repertoires in COVID-19. Assay: immunoSEQ multiplex PCR; the TCRdb copy retains only in-frame clones and omits some. The profile shows about 150,000 clones, around 88% of them singletons. Source material: peripheral blood. The source of these receptors is a man in his 60s with active or convalescent COVID-19.

Comments on this clone: This sample includes further DNA sequences coding for the same CDR3. CDR3 amino acids: CASSSLRQGSNQPQHF. The CDR3, as DNA: TGTGCCAGCAGTTCCCTTCGACAGGGAAGCAATCAGCCCCAGCATTTT. The genes are TRBV28 and TRBJ1-5, with 7 nucleotides matching TRBD1. V was pared by 4 bases and J by 1 base, with 7 bases of the junction left unmatched. The length of the CDR3 is 16 residues. The germline V gene has CDR1 MDHEN and CDR2 SYDVKM.

The chain links TRBV7-2 to TRBJ2-2, with D possibly matching TRBD2 (6 bases). CDR3 size: 14 residues. Germline values: CDR1 SGHTA, CDR2 FQGNSA. Between the trimmed V and J ends, which lost 1 base and 5 bases, there was a span of 8 bases. The CDR3 DNA reads as TGTGCCAGCAGCTTAGAGGCGGGAACCGGGGAGCTGTTTTTT. Protein: CASSLEAGTGELFF.

This clone was picked up a small number of times. J is TRBJ1-1 and V is TRBV19; D not resolved. The V gene's germline CDR1 is LNHDA and CDR2 SQIVND (reference sequence). Trimming cost V 3 bases and J 7 bases, with 21 bases left between them. The CDR3 extends over 16 amino acids. The CDR3 here is CASSMGVGRAGGEAFF. The DNA of the CDR3 is TGTGCCAGTAGTATGGGAGTAGGAAGGGCCGGAGGTGAAGCTTTCTTT.

The chain couples TRBV29-1 to TRBJ1-6; 7 positions match TRBD1. V dropped 5 bases and J dropped 8; count of bases not matched to a gene: 6. The CDR3 length is 13 residues. Germline V gene lookup returns CDR1 SQVTM and CDR2 ANQGSEA. The DNA of the CDR3 is TGCAGCGTTCTACAGGGGAGTGATTCACCCCTCCACTTT. This gives the protein CSVLQGSDSPLHF.

V and J are TRBV2 and TRBJ1-5, with 8 nucleotides matching TRBD1. Germline CDR1 SNHLY, CDR2 FYNNEI. The ends lost 9 bases at V and 4 bases at J; junction bases unmatched: 5. The CDR3 is 13 residues long. In DNA, the CDR3 is TGTGCCAGTTCCGGACAGGGAAATCAGCCCCAGCATTTT. Residues: CASSGQGNQPQHF.

V and J are TRBV19 and TRBJ2-7; a weak D match, TRBD1 (5 bases). Germline CDR1 reads LNHDA; CDR2 reads SQIVND (reference sequence). The CDR3 contains 15 residues. V shed 5 bases and J shed 0 bases, with 14 bases lying between them. Here the CDR3 reads CASSLQVLPSYEQYF. The CDR3 nucleotides read TGTGCCAGTAGTCTACAGGTACTCCCCTCCTACGAGCAGTACTTC.

The rearrangement joins TRBV7-9 to TRBJ2-7; 7 bases are shared with TRBD1. The CDR3 is made up of 16 amino acids. Per germline, CDR1 SEHNR and CDR2 FQNEAQ (reference sequence). Trimming removed 4 bases from V and 1 base from J; junction bases left unmatched: 10. The CDR3 is CASSSRRTGSSYEQYF. Here the CDR3 DNA reads TGTGCCAGCAGCTCCCGGAGGACAGGTTCTTCCTACGAGCAGTACTTC.

This chain connects TRBV10-3 to TRBJ2-7, with D possibly matching TRBD1 (5 bases). The CDR3 is made up of 14 amino acids. Germline-derived CDR1 and CDR2 are ENHRY and SYGVKD. V lost 0 bases and J 5 bases, leaving 11 bases between the germline ends. The CDR3 region is CAISESTVFNEQYF. The CDR3 DNA is TGTGCCATCAGTGAGTCGACAGTGTTTAACGAGCAGTACTTC.

The rearrangement joins TRBV7-9 to TRBJ2-1, with a weak D call TRBD2 (6 bases). CDR1 and CDR2 (germline): SEHNR, FQNEAQ (reference sequence). Trimming shortened V by 9 bases and J by 6 bases, and 15 bases separated the two germline ends. The CDR3 is 13 residues long. CDR3: CASQGLLANEQFF. CDR3 DNA: TGTGCCAGTCAGGGACTCCTTGCCAATGAGCAGTTCTTC.

J is TRBJ2-7 and V is TRBV11-2; no firm D call. Per the germline V gene, CDR1 is SGHAT and CDR2 is FQNNGV. This CDR3 has 13 amino acids. With 5 bases removed from V and 2 bases from J, the gap between germline ends came to 10 bases. CDR3 amino acids: CASSRITTYEQYF. DNA of the CDR3: TGTGCCAGCAGCCGGATCACTACCTACGAGCAGTACTTC.

The chain employs TRBV18 and TRBJ1-1; tentative D call: TRBD1 (5 bases). The CDR3 is 13 amino acids. The V end lost 1 base, the J end lost 6 bases, and 9 bases lay between the germline ends. Looked up from germline, CDR1 is KGHSH and CDR2 is LQKENI. The CDR3 loop is CASSPRGPPEAFF. The CDR3 coding sequence is TGTGCCAGCTCACCACGGGGCCCCCCTGAAGCTTTCTTT.

The chain joins TRBV15 to TRBJ2-2; D not resolved. The germline CDR1 and CDR2 sequences are LNHNV and YYDKDF (reference sequence). The germline V and J ends were trimmed by 0 bases and 8 bases, with 4 bases remaining between them. The CDR3 extends over 12 amino acids. This chain's CDR3 is CATSRDRGELFF. CDR3 in DNA: TGTGCCACCAGCAGAGATAGAGGGGAGCTGTTTTTT.